This T cell receptor beta chain was identified in a study of blood T cell repertoires in COVID-19 (dated by TCRdb to the early 2020s). Turning to the overall study: Collaborator samples came from the United States, Italy and Spain and covered acute and convalescent phases of COVID-19. The material from the prospective study consisted of cDNA or gDNA derived from T cells, B-cell-depleted T cells, or PBMCs. Subjects who had been exposed to COVID-19, were actively infected with it, or had recovered from it provided the deeply sampled blood TCRbeta repertoires that made up the dataset. The repertoires were made available in a free public database intended to serve as a resource for research on the immune response to SARS-CoV-2. The samples were drawn from two sources: the first 160 participants of the ongoing ImmuneRACE study, and 1,200 or so subjects contributed by 6 global collaborators. Sample metadata almost always included a de-identified subject ID, COVID-19 status, age in years and sex. HLA class I and class II types, where available, came from metadata supplied by the sample provider rather than from assay-based typing.

The immunoSEQ Assay, a bias-controlled multiplex PCR, was used to amplify TCRbeta CDR3 regions from genomic DNA. For the original study's pipeline: The number of nucleated cells in each sample was estimated by amplification of reference gene primers within the assay. Sequence reads were collapsed and filtered to measure the absolute abundance of every unique TCRbeta CDR3 rearrangement. For each sample, productive Simpson clonality was calculated as the square root of Simpson's diversity index over productive rearrangements. TCRdb holds this immuneACCESS table with in-frame rearrangements only. Some clones are missing; in checked studies, unresolved V genes explain under half, and the rest has no known cause. That table furnishes V, J and clone size, whereas the DNA furnished D and trimming. The sample contains about 170,000 clones, 80% to 90% of them found a single time. The ten largest clonotypes hold approximately 10% of the sample.

At one collaborating source in Seattle, patients were enrolled during active infection and were followed longitudinally through the course of disease. The collaborating institutions used their own protocols to collect whole blood in K2EDTA tubes. For TCRbeta analysis, collaborators shipped samples in one of three forms: frozen whole blood, isolated PBMCs, or DNA extracted from either of those sample types. On this clone itself: What this receptor recognizes is not known. The record has no base qualities; no much larger clone is one base away.

Per the germline V gene, MGHRA is the CDR1 and YSYEKL is the CDR2. Spanning cysteine to phenylalanine, the CDR3 consists of 15 amino acids. The kept DNA is CDR3 alone, 45 bases in frame from the first base. Trimming removed 4 bases from V and 10 bases from J; the gene matches leave 14 bases unexplained. The research as a whole found: The quantity of clinical and demographic metadata differed by source and by participant and was supplied without curation.

The origin of this receptor is an older woman with COVID-19, enrolled during active disease. The chain was built from TRBV4-1 and TRBJ1-2, and TRBD1 aligns with 8 junction nucleotides. Input material: peripheral blood. At the DNA level, the sequence is TGCGCCAGCAGCCCAGAGTGGTCCCAGGGGGCAGACTACACCTTC. This is translated as CASSPEWSQGADYTF.